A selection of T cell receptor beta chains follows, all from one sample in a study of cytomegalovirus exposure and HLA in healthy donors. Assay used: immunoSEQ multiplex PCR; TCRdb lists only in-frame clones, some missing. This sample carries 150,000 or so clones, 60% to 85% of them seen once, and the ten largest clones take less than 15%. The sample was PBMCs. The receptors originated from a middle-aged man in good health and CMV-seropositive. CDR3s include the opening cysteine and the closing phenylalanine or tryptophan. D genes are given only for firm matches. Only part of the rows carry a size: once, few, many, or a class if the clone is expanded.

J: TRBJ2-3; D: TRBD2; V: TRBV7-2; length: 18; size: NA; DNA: TGTGCCAGCAGCTCGCGGGGCGGGAGGTCCCCTAGCACAGATACGCAGTATTTT; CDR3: CASSSRGGRSPSTDTQYF
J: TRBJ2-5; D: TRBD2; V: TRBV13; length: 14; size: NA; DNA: TGTGCCAGCAGACCGGGACTAGGCATGGAGACCCAGTACTTC; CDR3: CASRPGLGMETQYF
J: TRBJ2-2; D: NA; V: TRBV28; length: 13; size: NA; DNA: TGTGCCAGCAGTTTCCCGGGGGACGGGGAGCTGTTTTTT; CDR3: CASSFPGDGELFF
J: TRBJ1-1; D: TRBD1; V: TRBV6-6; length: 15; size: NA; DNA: TGTGCCAGCAGTCCCCCGGGACAGGGGAACACTGAAGCTTTCTTT; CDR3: CASSPPGQGNTEAFF
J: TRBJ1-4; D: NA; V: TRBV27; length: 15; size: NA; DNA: TGTGCCAGCAGTTTATTACTGTCGGGGAATGAAAAACTGTTTTTT; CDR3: CASSLLLSGNEKLFF
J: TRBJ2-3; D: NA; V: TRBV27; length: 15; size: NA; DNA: TGTGCCAGCAGCCTCTCGGATCTCCGGGAAGATACGCAGTATTTT; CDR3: CASSLSDLREDTQYF
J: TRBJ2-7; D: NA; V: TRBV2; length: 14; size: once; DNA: TGTGCCAGCGCCATCCAAGGACTTCCCTACGAGCAGTACTTC; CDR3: CASAIQGLPYEQYF
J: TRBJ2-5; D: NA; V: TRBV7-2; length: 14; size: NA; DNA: TGTGCCAGCAGCTTGAAGCGGTACCAAGAGACCCAGTACTTC; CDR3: CASSLKRYQETQYF
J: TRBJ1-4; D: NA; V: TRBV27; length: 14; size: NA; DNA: TGTGCCAGCAGTTCCCTGGTGGGCCCTGAAAAACTGTTTTTT; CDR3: CASSSLVGPEKLFF
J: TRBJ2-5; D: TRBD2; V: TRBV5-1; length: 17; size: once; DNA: TGCGCCAGCAGCTTGGCGCCGGTCTCTAGCGGTAAAGAGACCCAGTACTTC; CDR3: CASSLAPVSSGKETQYF
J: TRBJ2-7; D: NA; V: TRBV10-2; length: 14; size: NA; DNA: TGCGCCAGCAGTGGGGCGTCTCCTTCCTACGAGCAGTACTTC; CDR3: CASSGASPSYEQYF
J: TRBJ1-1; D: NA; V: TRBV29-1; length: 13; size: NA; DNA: TGCAGCGTTGTGGACATGGGGAACACTGAAGCTTTCTTT; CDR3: CSVVDMGNTEAFF
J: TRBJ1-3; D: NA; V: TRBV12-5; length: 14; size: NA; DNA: TGTGCTAGTGGGCAAGGAGGTTCTGGAAACACCATATATTTT; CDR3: CASGQGGSGNTIYF
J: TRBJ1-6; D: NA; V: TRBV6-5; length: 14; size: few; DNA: TGTGCCAGCAGCTCCCCCAGTATGAACTCACCCCTCCACTTT; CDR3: CASSSPSMNSPLHF
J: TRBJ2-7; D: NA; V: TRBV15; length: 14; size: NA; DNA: TGTGCCACCAGCAGAGAAGCGGGCGGCTACGAGCAGTACTTC; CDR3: CATSREAGGYEQYF
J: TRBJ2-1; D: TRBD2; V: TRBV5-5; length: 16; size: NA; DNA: TGTGCCAGCAGTCTGACCGGGACTAGCGGGTACAATGAGCAGTTCTTC; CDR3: CASSLTGTSGYNEQFF
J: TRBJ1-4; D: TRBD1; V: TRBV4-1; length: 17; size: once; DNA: TGCGCCAGCAGCCTTCTCAGGGGGACAGATACTAATGAAAAACTGTTTTTT; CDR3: CASSLLRGTDTNEKLFF
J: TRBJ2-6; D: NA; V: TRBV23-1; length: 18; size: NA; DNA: TGCGCCAGCATGACACAGGGTACCTCCGCCGCCGGGGCCAACGTCCTGACTTTC; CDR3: CASMTQGTSAAGANVLTF
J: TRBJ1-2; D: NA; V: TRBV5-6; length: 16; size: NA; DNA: TGTGCCAGCAGCTTACCAGGACAACAATTTAACTATGGCTACACCTTC; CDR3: CASSLPGQQFNYGYTF
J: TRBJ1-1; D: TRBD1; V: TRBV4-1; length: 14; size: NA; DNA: TGCGCCAGCAGCCTCGGGACAGAGAACACTGAAGCTTTCTTT; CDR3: CASSLGTENTEAFF
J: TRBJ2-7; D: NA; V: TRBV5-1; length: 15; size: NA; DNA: TGCGCCAGCAACACAGGTAATGTGGACTCCTACGAGCAGTACTTC; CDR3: CASNTGNVDSYEQYF
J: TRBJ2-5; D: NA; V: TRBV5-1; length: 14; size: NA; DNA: TGCGCCAGCAGAAATGGGGGGAGTAGGGAGACCCAGTACTTC; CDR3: CASRNGGSRETQYF
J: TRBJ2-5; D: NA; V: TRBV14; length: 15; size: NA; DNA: TGTGCCAGCAGCCAAGAAGCAGGGTTCCGAGAGACCCAGTACTTC; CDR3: CASSQEAGFRETQYF
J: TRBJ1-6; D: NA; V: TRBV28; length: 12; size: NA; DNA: TGTGCCAGCAGCTTCCGGGATTCACCCCTCCACTTT; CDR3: CASSFRDSPLHF
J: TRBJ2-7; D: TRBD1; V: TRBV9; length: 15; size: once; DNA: TGTGCCAGCAGCGCAGCCGGGACAGGGACCTACGAGCAGTACTTC; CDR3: CASSAAGTGTYEQYF
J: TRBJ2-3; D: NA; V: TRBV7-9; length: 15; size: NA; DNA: TGTGCCAGCAGCTTAAACAGCGGGAGCACAGATACGCAGTATTTT; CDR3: CASSLNSGSTDTQYF
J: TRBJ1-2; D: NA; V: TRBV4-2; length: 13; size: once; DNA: TGTGCCAGCAGCCAAGAGGGAGGCTATGGCTACACCTTC; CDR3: CASSQEGGYGYTF
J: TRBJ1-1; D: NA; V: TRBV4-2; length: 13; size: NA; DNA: TGTGCCAGCAGCCCGGGAAGGGGGACTGAAGCTTTCTTT; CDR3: CASSPGRGTEAFF
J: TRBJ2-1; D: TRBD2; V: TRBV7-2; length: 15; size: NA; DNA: TGTGCCAGCAGCTTACTAGCGGGAGGGCAAAATGAGCAGTTCTTC; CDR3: CASSLLAGGQNEQFF
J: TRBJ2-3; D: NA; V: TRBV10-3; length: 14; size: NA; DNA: TGTGCCATCACAACGGGTGTTAGCACAGATACGCAGTATTTT; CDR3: CAITTGVSTDTQYF
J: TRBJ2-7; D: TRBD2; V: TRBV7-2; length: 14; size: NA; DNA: TGTGCCAGCAGTCAAAGCAGCGGGACTTACGAGCAGTACTTC; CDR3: CASSQSSGTYEQYF
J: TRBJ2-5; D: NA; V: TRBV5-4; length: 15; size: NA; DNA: TGTGCCAGCACCTTATCCAGGGATCGGCAAGAGACCCAGTACTTC; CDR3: CASTLSRDRQETQYF